The 32 T cell receptor beta chains below all came from one sample that was sequenced in a study of T cell responses to AZD1222 COVID-19 vaccine. Profiled with immunoSEQ multiplex PCR; TCRdb holds only in-frame clones, not every one. The table records roughly 120,000 clones, roughly 86% of them present only once. Sample: peripheral blood, taken 28 days after the second AZD1222 dose. These receptors were taken from an adult who received the AZD1222 COVID-19 vaccine.

The chain combines TRBV15 with TRBJ1-1; 7 nucleotides agree with TRBD1. The CDR3 loop spans 13 amino acids. Germline CDR1 is LNHNV and CDR2 is YYDKDF (reference sequence). V shed 7 bases, J shed 5 bases, and the junction held 7 bases outside the gene matches. CDR3 sequence (DNA): TGTGCCACCACCTTGGAGGGGGCGACTGAAGCTTTCTTT. As protein: CATTLEGATEAFF. The entire variable domain, with the rest obtained from reference TRBV15 and TRBJ1-1, is as follows: DAMVIQNPRYQVTQFGKPVTLSCSQTLNHNVMYWYQQKSSQAPKLLFHYYDKDFNNEADTPDNFQSRRPNTSFCFLDIRSPGLGDTAMYLCATTLEGATEAFFGQGTRLTVV.

The CDR3 loop is CSVEEFGLGDRNYGYTF. The CDR3 region has the DNA TGCAGCGTTGAAGAGTTTGGGCTTGGGGACAGAAACTATGGCTACACCTTC. The V and J genes are TRBV29-1 and TRBJ1-2; 7 nucleotides match TRBD1. The germline V gene has CDR1 SQVTM and CDR2 ANQGSEA. This CDR3 contains 17 residues. V lost 0 bases, J lost 2 bases, and 12 bases stayed unmatched.

This clone was counted once. The chain is built from TRBV4-2 and TRBJ2-3; 11 bases fit TRBD2. J lost 5 bases, V lost 0 bases, and 4 bases had no gene match. Germline lookup yields CDR1 LGHNA and CDR2 YNFKEQ. The CDR3 runs 16 residues. The CDR3 is CASSQELAGVEDTQYF. The CDR3 bases are TGTGCCAGCAGCCAAGAACTAGCGGGAGTGGAAGATACGCAGTATTTT.

This chain uses TRBV7-6 with TRBJ1-6; 7 bases are shared with TRBD1. The CDR3 runs 15 residues. The junction had 6 bases not matched to a gene; V was cut back by 4 bases and J by 6 bases. CDR1 and CDR2 (germline): SGHVS, FNYEAQ. In nucleotides, the CDR3 is TGTGCCAGCAGCTCAAGTACAGGGGCTAATTCACCCCTCCACTTT. The encoded protein is CASSSSTGANSPLHF.

In DNA, the CDR3 is TGTGCCAGCAGCGTAGGGGAGACAGAAGCTTTCTTT. Amino acid sequence: CASSVGETEAFF. The J gene is TRBJ1-1, the V gene TRBV9; no clear D. In germline, CDR1 is SGDLS, CDR2 YYNGEE. The CDR3 length is 12 residues. V was shortened by 0 bases and J by 8 bases, with 8 bases between the two germline ends.

The chain combines TRBV19 with TRBJ1-2; 8 positions match TRBD1. The germline V gene has CDR1 LNHDA and CDR2 SQIVND (reference sequence). After removal of 4 bases from V and 6 bases from J, the junction contained 4 bases not matched to a gene. The length of the CDR3 is 13 residues. DNA of the CDR3: TGTGCCAGTAGTAGGACAGGGCTCCATGGCTACACCTTC. Protein: CASSRTGLHGYTF. The whole variable domain, filled in from reference TRBV19 and TRBJ1-2, reads DGGITQSPKYLFRKEGQNVTLSCEQNLNHDAMYWYRQDPGQGLRLIYYSQIVNDFQKGDIAEGYSVSREKKESFPLTVTSAQKNPTAFYLCASSRTGLHGYTFGSGTRLTVV.

The chain has TRBV12-3 or TRBV12-4 and TRBJ1-5; no firm D call. V lost 2 bases and J 1 base, leaving 3 bases between the germline ends. The CDR3 sequence is 13 residues long. The CDR3 sequence is CASSLISNQPQHF. CDR3 nucleotides: TGTGCCAGCAGTTTAATCAGCAATCAGCCCCAGCATTTT.

This clone was found a few times. V gene TRBV2 combines with J gene TRBJ1-5, with D possibly matching TRBD1 (6 bases). V lost 6 bases, J lost 2 bases, and 14 bases lay in between. The CDR3 has 15 residues. Germline V gives CDR1 SNHLY, CDR2 FYNNEI. This chain's CDR3 is CASRLQGTGNQPQHF. In DNA form, the CDR3 reads TGTGCCAGCAGGCTACAGGGCACTGGCAATCAGCCCCAGCATTTT.

This clone came up a few times. The chain combines TRBV3-1 (or the pseudogene TRBV3-2) with TRBJ1-1; 11 bases agree with TRBD1. Germline V gives CDR1 LGHDT, CDR2 YNNKEL (reference sequence). V shed 1 base, J shed 8 bases, and the junction held 3 bases outside the gene matches. The CDR3 consists of 14 residues. CDR3 region: CASSQGTGGLEAFF. The CDR3 bases are TGTGCCAGCAGCCAAGGGACAGGGGGCTTGGAAGCTTTCTTT.

The CDR3: CASSQEVRASAQFEQFF. CDR3 DNA: TGCGCCAGCAGCCAAGAAGTGAGGGCTAGCGCGCAATTTGAGCAGTTCTTC. V gene TRBV4-1 combines with J gene TRBJ2-1, with TRBD2 as a possible D gene (6 bases). The CDR3 runs 17 residues. The ends were cut back, 0 bases at V and 9 bases at J, with 21 bases in the middle. Germline CDR1 is MGHRA and CDR2 is YSYEKL.

The CDR3 nucleotides are TGTGCCAGCTCCAGGGTAATGAACACTGAAGCTTTCTTT. Translating gives CASSRVMNTEAFF. The chain couples TRBV3-1 (or the pseudogene TRBV3-2) to TRBJ1-1; a weak D match, TRBD1 (5 bases). Trimming removed 8 bases at V and 0 bases at J, with 10 bases between. CDR1 is LGHDT and CDR2 is YNNKEL in the germline V gene (reference sequence). CDR3 length: 13 amino acids.

The chain links TRBV7-2 to TRBJ2-5; 7 positions match TRBD2. V shed 3 bases, J shed 4 bases, and the junction held 5 bases outside the gene matches. The CDR3 is made up of 14 amino acids. CDR1 is SGHTA and CDR2 is FQGNSA in the germline V gene. CDR3 sequence reads: CASSLGGSTETQYF. The CDR3 nucleotides read TGTGCCAGCAGCTTGGGCGGGAGTACAGAGACCCAGTACTTC.

This clone has a single count. CDR3 protein: CASSRQGGVSNQPQHF. CDR3 in DNA: TGTGCCAGCTCAAGACAGGGGGGGGTCTCCAATCAGCCCCAGCATTTT. The chain employs TRBV18 and TRBJ1-5; 9 bases align to TRBD1. With 5 bases clipped from V and 3 bases from J, the junction kept 8 bases outside the gene matches. Germline-derived CDR1 and CDR2 are KGHSH and LQKENI. CDR3 length equals 16 residues.

This rearrangement joins TRBV30 to TRBJ2-4; a weak D match, TRBD1 (5 bases). Trimming took off 3 bases at V and 1 base at J, with 10 bases between the two ends. The CDR3 covers 14 residues. Germline V gene lookup returns CDR1 GTSNPN and CDR2 SVGIG (reference sequence). Here the CDR3 reads CAWREKGAKNIQYF. The CDR3 bases are TGTGCCTGGAGAGAAAAGGGGGCCAAAAACATTCAGTACTTC.

The chain links TRBV27 to TRBJ2-7; 10 bases align to TRBD2. The CDR3 is 17 amino acids. The germline V gene has CDR1 MNHEY and CDR2 SMNVEV (reference sequence). The V and J ends lost 3 bases and 2 bases, in that order; junction bases with no gene match: 10. For the CDR3, the DNA is TGTGCCAGCAGTTTCCTGCTGCTAGCGGGAGCCCCCTACGAGCAGTACTTC. Encoded protein: CASSFLLLAGAPYEQYF.

This sequence joins TRBV5-4 and TRBJ1-3; D ambiguous. In germline, CDR1 is SGHNT, CDR2 YYREEE (reference sequence). The V end was cut by 0 bases, the J end by 4 bases, with 8 bases between. The CDR3 length is 14 residues. The CDR3 DNA is TGTGCCAGCAGCTTGGACGGTGGGGGAAACACCATATATTTT. It translates to CASSLDGGGNTIYF. The variable domain in full, completed from reference TRBV5-4 and TRBJ1-3, reads ETGVTQSPTHLIKTRGQQVTLRCSSQSGHNTVSWYQQALGQGPQFIFQYYREEENGRGNFPPRFSGLQFPNYSSELNVNALELDDSALYLCASSLDGGGNTIYFGEGSWLTVV.

V and J are TRBV2 and TRBJ1-2; 9 bases align to TRBD1. V lost 5 bases, J lost 6 bases, and 4 bases stayed unmatched. The CDR3 has 13 amino acids. The germline CDR1 and CDR2 sequences are SNHLY and FYNNEI. In DNA, the CDR3 is TGTGCCAGCAGTCCCCGGACAGGGGATGGCTACACCTTC. Its translation: CASSPRTGDGYTF.

This rearrangement joins TRBV28 to TRBJ1-2; possibly TRBD1 for D (5 bases). The V end was cut by 4 bases, the J end by 0 bases, with 6 bases between. CDR3 length: 13 amino acids. CDR1 is MDHEN and CDR2 is SYDVKM in the germline V gene. The CDR3 is CASSWGANYGYTF. As DNA, the CDR3 is TGTGCCAGCAGTTGGGGGGCTAACTATGGCTACACCTTC.

The V and J genes are TRBV6-6 and TRBJ1-5; D remains ambiguous. Looked up from germline, CDR1 is MNHNY and CDR2 is SVGAGI (reference sequence). V shed 7 bases and J shed 0 bases, with 7 bases lying between them. There are 13 residues in the CDR3. CDR3 coding DNA: TGTGCCAGCAAGATAAATAGCAATCAGCCCCAGCATTTT. Its protein is CASKINSNQPQHF.

The chain uses TRBV7-8 and TRBJ2-7, with TRBD2 matching 10 bases. CDR3 size: 14 residues. Germline CDR1 reads SGHVS; CDR2 reads FQNEAQ. V gave up 3 bases and J gave up 4 bases; unmatched junction bases: 3. The CDR3, as DNA: TGTGCCAGCAGCTTCCAGCGGGGGGGTTACGAGCAGTACTTC. Its protein is CASSFQRGGYEQYF.

This clone qualifies as medium-sized (0.01 to 0.1%). Additional DNA sequences in this sample encode the identical CDR3. V usage is TRBV28 and J usage is TRBJ2-2; 7 positions match TRBD1. Germline V gives CDR1 MDHEN, CDR2 SYDVKM. With 8 bases clipped from V and 2 bases from J, the junction kept 2 bases outside the gene matches. This CDR3 region has 13 residues. The DNA of the CDR3 is TGTGCCAGCCGGGACAGAAACACCGGGGAGCTGTTTTTT. This gives the protein CASRDRNTGELFF.

The sample holds one count of this clone. The chain has TRBV7-9 and TRBJ1-4; 7 nucleotides align to TRBD1. Trimming at V came to 4 bases and at J to 8 bases, leaving 4 bases not matched to a gene. The length of the CDR3 is 13 residues. The germline V gene encodes CDR1 SEHNR and CDR2 FQNEAQ (reference sequence). This chain's CDR3 is CASSWGTAEKLFF. As DNA, the CDR3 is TGTGCCAGCAGCTGGGGGACAGCCGAAAAACTGTTTTTT. The entire variable domain, with the rest obtained from reference TRBV7-9 and TRBJ1-4, is as follows: DTGVSQNPRHKITKRGQNVTFRCDPISEHNRLYWYRQTLGQGPEFLTYFQNEAQLEKSRLLSDRFSAERPKGSFSTLEIQRTEQGDSAMYLCASSWGTAEKLFFGSGTQLSVL.

CDR3 amino acids: CASSFKLLGLFF. The DNA for the CDR3 is TGTGCCAGCAGTTTCAAACTTCTGGGGCTGTTTTTT. The chain links TRBV12-3 or TRBV12-4 to TRBJ1-4; unclear D gene. Trimming removed 3 bases at V and 14 bases at J, with 13 bases between. CDR3 length: 12 amino acids.

The chain is built from TRBV6-5 and TRBJ2-3; D is tentatively TRBD1 or TRBD2 (6 bases each). Trimming stripped 7 bases from V and 6 bases from J, with 20 bases between. This CDR3 region has 15 residues. Germline CDR1 MNHEY, CDR2 SVGAGI. CDR3 sequence: CASNGWSGAGDTQYF. CDR3 nucleotide sequence: TGTGCCAGCAATGGTTGGTCGGGGGCCGGCGATACGCAGTATTTT.

Here the CDR3 DNA reads TGTGCCAGCTCACTGAGGACAGCGAACACTGAAGCTTTCTTT. Encoded protein: CASSLRTANTEAFF. V usage is TRBV18 and J usage is TRBJ1-1; tentatively, D is TRBD1 (6 bases). This CDR3 has 14 residues. Trimming pared 4 bases from V and 1 base from J, leaving 10 bases between. CDR1 is KGHSH, CDR2 LQKENI, per germline.

The genes are TRBV5-5 and TRBJ2-1; D is unclear. Trimming removed 6 bases at V and 5 bases at J, with 3 bases between. The CDR3 is made up of 10 amino acids. The V gene's germline CDR1 is SGHKS and CDR2 YYEKEE (reference sequence). Written as DNA, the CDR3 is TGTGCCAGCAACCACAATGAGCAGTTCTTC. Translating gives CASNHNEQFF.

The chain combines TRBV6-1 with TRBJ1-4; tentatively, D is TRBD1 (5 bases). Per germline, CDR1 MNHNS and CDR2 SASEGT. The ends were cut back, 1 base at V and 0 bases at J, with 15 bases in the middle. This CDR3 comprises 18 residues. The CDR3 DNA sequence: TGTGCCAGCAGTGAAGGGACAAGATCGTTAGCAACTAATGAAAAACTGTTTTTT. This codes for CASSEGTRSLATNEKLFF.

In its sample, this clone was seen a few times. This chain's CDR3 is CASSEAMEGAGEQYF. For the CDR3, the DNA is TGTGCCAGCAGTGAAGCCATGGAGGGGGCGGGGGAGCAGTACTTC. J is TRBJ2-7 and V is TRBV6-1, with D maybe TRBD1 (7 bases). CDR1 MNHNS and CDR2 SASEGT come from the germline V gene. Trimming removed 0 bases at V and 7 bases at J, with 16 bases between. This CDR3 has 15 amino acids.

The rearrangement uses TRBV29-1 and TRBJ1-2, with unresolved D. With 6 bases removed from V and 8 bases from J, the gap between germline ends came to 19 bases. This CDR3 comprises 13 residues. Germline values: CDR1 SQVTM, CDR2 ANQGSEA. CDR3 DNA: TGCAGCGTAAATCAACAGAAATCCGAGGGCTACACCTTC. Its translation is CSVNQQKSEGYTF.

The sample holds one count of this clone. The rearrangement joins TRBV7-9 to TRBJ2-4; D unclear. V lost 4 bases and J lost 4, with 11 bases in between. CDR1 and CDR2 from the germline V gene are SEHNR and FQNEAQ (reference sequence). The CDR3 length is 14 residues. The CDR3 here is CASSSGQEKNIQYF. The CDR3 region has the DNA TGTGCCAGCAGCTCCGGCCAGGAGAAAAACATTCAGTACTTC.

V is TRBV24-1 and J is TRBJ2-1, with 8 bases lining up with TRBD2. Losses at the gene ends were 5 bases for V and 5 bases for J; bases not matched to a gene: 4. Germline loops: CDR1 KGHDR, CDR2 SFDVKD. This CDR3 contains 14 residues. Written as DNA, the CDR3 is TGTGCCACCAGTGCCGGGACTAGTCACAATGAGCAGTTCTTC. Protein: CATSAGTSHNEQFF.

The chain couples TRBV27 to TRBJ1-2; 9 bases agree with TRBD1. The CDR3 has 19 amino acids. Trimming cost V 5 bases and J 4 bases; bases outside gene matches: 20. CDR1 MNHEY and CDR2 SMNVEV come from the germline V gene (reference sequence). The CDR3 loop is CASSPQQPGQGIFVYGYTF. CDR3 in DNA: TGTGCCAGCAGTCCTCAACAACCGGGACAGGGTATATTTGTCTATGGCTACACCTTC.